Listed below are T cell receptor beta chains from one sample, sequenced in a study of blood T cell repertoires in COVID-19. TCRdb's copy holds only in-frame clones and misses some; the assay was immunoSEQ multiplex PCR. The sample holds some 270,000 clones, 89% seen once. Sequencing used PBMCs or T cells enriched from blood (not recorded which). The receptors were sampled from a woman aged 40-49 years who had recovered from COVID-19. Each CDR3 is given with its conserved first and last residue. D genes are given only for firm matches. A row's size may be missing; if present it is once, few, many or a size class.

v_gene	j_gene	abundance	d_gene	CDR3nt	CDR3aa
TRBV7-9	TRBJ1-2	NA	TRBD1	TGTGCCAGCAGCTTAGGGGACAGGGAAGGCTACACCTTC	CASSLGDREGYTF
TRBV9	TRBJ1-4	once	NA	TGTGCCAGCAGCGCGTCCCCCCGGGGAGGCGAAAAACTGTTTTTT	CASSASPRGGEKLFF
TRBV3-1/TRBV3-2	TRBJ2-4	NA	NA	TGTGCCAGCAGCCAAGGGTCCAGTACAGCCAAAAACATTCAGTACTTC	CASSQGSSTAKNIQYF
TRBV9	TRBJ2-5	NA	TRBD1	TGTGCCAGCAGCGTAGCGGACAGGGCGGGAGAGACCCAGTACTTC	CASSVADRAGETQYF
TRBV4-2	TRBJ1-1	once	TRBD1	TGTGCCAGCAGCCATTCCGGACAGGGGGCAAGGGCTTTCTTT	CASSHSGQGARAFF
TRBV14	TRBJ1-1	NA	NA	TGTGCCAGCAGCCAAGATGCGGGGATGAACACTGAAGCTTTCTTT	CASSQDAGMNTEAFF
TRBV3-1/TRBV3-2	TRBJ2-1	NA	NA	TGTGCCAGCAGCCGACCGCAGGGTTCCTACAATGAGCAGTTCTTC	CASSRPQGSYNEQFF
TRBV7-9	TRBJ2-7	NA	NA	TGTGCCAGCAGCTTAGGCGGGTGGGGGCCGAATGCTTACGAGCAGTACTTC	CASSLGGWGPNAYEQYF
TRBV2	TRBJ1-6	NA	TRBD1	TGTGCCAGCGATTCGACAGGGGGCGGCTCACCCCTCCACTTT	CASDSTGGGSPLHF
TRBV28	TRBJ2-7	once	NA	TGTGCCAGCAGTTTAGTTCACCAGGCCTACGAGCAGTACTTC	CASSLVHQAYEQYF
TRBV6-1	TRBJ1-1	NA	TRBD1	TGTGCCAGCAGTCCTACAGGGGGCACTTACGCTTTCTTT	CASSPTGGTYAFF
TRBV18	TRBJ2-5	NA	NA	TGTGCCAGCTCACCGGACTTGGTGGAGACCCAGTACTTC	CASSPDLVETQYF
TRBV6-5	TRBJ1-4	NA	TRBD1	TGTGCCAGCAGCCGGGACAGGGAGAGGGAAAAACTGTTTTTT	CASSRDREREKLFF
TRBV6-5	TRBJ2-7	NA	TRBD2	TGTGCCAGCAGTCCTAAGGGCGGGAGTCCCTACGAGCAGTACTTC	CASSPKGGSPYEQYF
TRBV6-5	TRBJ1-2	few	NA	TGTGCCAGCATAGTAAGACAGCATTATGGAGGCTACACCTTC	CASIVRQHYGGYTF
TRBV19	TRBJ1-2	NA	NA	TGTGCCAGTAGTCCCACGGACAGTCCCTTCTATGGCTACACCTTC	CASSPTDSPFYGYTF
TRBV6-1	TRBJ1-1	NA	NA	TGTGCCAGCAGAGCGACAGACACTGAAGCTTTCTTT	CASRATDTEAFF
TRBV2	TRBJ1-6	NA	NA	TGTGCCAGCAAGACACGTCTGGATTCACCCCTCCACTTT	CASKTRLDSPLHF
TRBV5-1	TRBJ2-1	NA	TRBD2	TGCGCCAGCAGCTTAGGACTAGCGTTCGGTGAGCAGTTCTTC	CASSLGLAFGEQFF
TRBV7-3	TRBJ2-7	NA	TRBD1	TGTGCCAGCAGCTTAGGGACAGGGGGCGAGCAGTACTTC	CASSLGTGGEQYF
TRBV21-1	TRBJ2-2	NA	NA	TGTGCCAGCAGCACGGGCGGACTAGCGGGAGCTAACACCGGGGAGCTGTTTTTT	CASSTGGLAGANTGELFF
TRBV18	TRBJ1-1	NA	NA	TGTGCCAGCTCACCACTGCCCGACAGATCTGAAGCTTTCTTT	CASSPLPDRSEAFF
TRBV19	TRBJ1-2	NA	NA	TGTGCCAGTAGTATAGGTGTACTTGAAGGCTACACCTTC	CASSIGVLEGYTF
TRBV5-4	TRBJ1-1	NA	NA	TGTGCCAGCAGCTTAGCAGGGGTTAGCACTGAAGCTTTCTTT	CASSLAGVSTEAFF
TRBV9	TRBJ1-3	NA	TRBD1	TGTGCCAGCAGCCAGGGACAGCCCCTCTCTGGAAACACCATATATTTT	CASSQGQPLSGNTIYF
TRBV30	TRBJ1-2	NA	NA	TGTGCCTGGAGTGTAGGTCCTCCACGGAGAAACTATGGCTACACCTTC	CAWSVGPPRRNYGYTF
TRBV24-1	TRBJ2-1	NA	TRBD1	TGTGCCACCAGTGACCCCGGACAGGGAGTAGGCAATGAGCAGTTCTTC	CATSDPGQGVGNEQFF
TRBV4-1	TRBJ1-6	NA	NA	TGCGCCAGCAGCCAAGATCGGGGGGCGCTCGGGTCACCCCTCCACTTT	CASSQDRGALGSPLHF
TRBV6-6	TRBJ1-6	NA	NA	TGTGCCAGCAGTGCGCCGGTCACTAATTCACCCCTCCACTTT	CASSAPVTNSPLHF
TRBV3-1/TRBV3-2	TRBJ1-4	NA	NA	TGTGCCAGCAGCCAAGGGCAGAATAACGAAAAACTGTTTTTT	CASSQGQNNEKLFF
TRBV6-5	TRBJ1-2	once	NA	TGTGCCAGCAGTTACACCCCCAAGGGGGATGGCTACACCTTC	CASSYTPKGDGYTF
TRBV20-1	TRBJ2-5	NA	NA	TGCAGTGCTAGTTTAGCGGAAAAGGAAGAGACCCAGTACTTC	CSASLAEKEETQYF
TRBV19	TRBJ1-1	NA	NA	TGTGCCAGTAGGCAGGTTCGCATGAACACTGAAGCTTTCTTT	CASRQVRMNTEAFF
TRBV5-1	TRBJ2-5	NA	NA	TGCGCCAGCAGCCGGGATGGGGCGGGGTACCAAGAGACCCAGTACTTC	CASSRDGAGYQETQYF
TRBV2	TRBJ2-5	NA	NA	TGTGCCAGCAGTGAATCGGGTAGGGAGACCCAGTACTTC	CASSESGRETQYF
TRBV6-6	TRBJ1-3	once	NA	TGTGCCAGCCTCCGGGGGGAAGCTGGAAACACCATATATTTT	CASLRGEAGNTIYF
TRBV30	TRBJ1-1	NA	TRBD1	TGTGCCTGGAGTGCACAGGGGAGCGTGACTGAAGCTTTCTTT	CAWSAQGSVTEAFF
TRBV3-1/TRBV3-2	TRBJ1-2	NA	NA	TGTGCCAGCAGCCCCCGGGAGGGATTAGGCTATGGCTACACCTTC	CASSPREGLGYGYTF
TRBV9	TRBJ2-3	NA	TRBD1	TGTGCCAGCAGCGTCGGACAGGGCCCTAGCACAGATACGCAGTATTTT	CASSVGQGPSTDTQYF
TRBV18	TRBJ1-6	NA	TRBD1	TGTGCCAGCTCACCGCAGGGGGCCGGTAAAGCCCTCCACTTT	CASSPQGAGKALHF
TRBV5-1	TRBJ1-1	NA	NA	TGCGCCAGCAGCTTTCGGGGTATCACTGAAGCTTTCTTT	CASSFRGITEAFF
TRBV24-1	TRBJ2-2	NA	TRBD2	TGTGCCACCAGTGATTTGCCTAGCGGGGTGAACACCGGGGAGCTGTTTTTT	CATSDLPSGVNTGELFF
TRBV19	TRBJ1-2	NA	TRBD1	TGTGCCAGTAGTGTCCGGGACAGGCCCTACTATGGCTACACCTTC	CASSVRDRPYYGYTF
TRBV6-5	TRBJ2-2	NA	TRBD1	TGTGCCAGCAGGACAGGGACCGGGGAGCTGTTTTTT	CASRTGTGELFF
TRBV5-1	TRBJ2-3	NA	TRBD1	TGCGCCAGCAGCTACGACAGGGGACGCCCCACAGATACGCAGTATTTT	CASSYDRGRPTDTQYF
TRBV4-2	TRBJ1-1	once	NA	TGTGCCAGCGCCCCGCAGGGCCCCTCGTACACTGAAGCTTTCTTT	CASAPQGPSYTEAFF
TRBV18	TRBJ1-1	NA	NA	TGTGCCAGCTCACCACCGGAAATTCTAGGGGGAGCTTTCTTT	CASSPPEILGGAFF
TRBV9	TRBJ2-7	NA	NA	TGTGCCAGCAGCGTAGGGACTCAGATCTACGAGCAGTACTTC	CASSVGTQIYEQYF
TRBV18	TRBJ1-3	NA	NA	TGTGCCAGCTCACCATTAGACGGTCCGGGGAACACCATATATTTT	CASSPLDGPGNTIYF
TRBV7-2	TRBJ1-5	NA	NA	TGTGCCAGCAGCGTAGTGGGGGCGCAAAATCAGCCCCAGCATTTT	CASSVVGAQNQPQHF
TRBV5-1	TRBJ2-2	NA	TRBD1	TGCGCCAGCAGCTTGGCCAGGGGGACAGGGGTCACCGGGGAGCTGTTTTTT	CASSLARGTGVTGELFF
TRBV9	TRBJ2-2	NA	TRBD2	TGTGCCAGCAGCGTAAAGGAGCGGGGAGGTGCCGGGGAGCTGTTTTTT	CASSVKERGGAGELFF
TRBV24-1	TRBJ1-1	NA	TRBD1	TGTGCCACCAGTGAGCCAGGGGGAGAAGCTTTCTTT	CATSEPGGEAFF
TRBV5-1	TRBJ1-5	NA	NA	TGCGCCAGCAGCTTAATGCCGGGTCAGCCCCAGCATTTT	CASSLMPGQPQHF